This T cell receptor beta chain was profiled in a study of T-cell reconstitution after alpha-beta-depleted transplantation in children. This clonotype appeared many times. As yet, its antigen is unknown. A TCRbeta library incorporating unique molecular identifiers was prepared. TCRdb redid the calling of the PCR reads with MiXCR, one entry per CDR3 protein. The sample shows around 100,000 distinct CDR3 sequences, about 8% of them seen only once. Findings of the study overall: Alpha-beta T cells present about two months after transplant were reported to originate from several hundred expanded graft clones. Some patients showed high day-60 TCRbeta diversity, which derived from surviving recipient T cells and thymic progenitors.

The V gene's germline CDR1 is SQVTM and CDR2 ANQGSEA. There are 19 residues in the CDR3. With V trimmed by 4 bases and J by 4 bases, 14 bases remained unmatched. This clonotype was sampled from a boy aged 2 to 9 with acute lymphoblastic leukemia, due to receive a stem cell transplant. Sample: PBMCs, taken before TCRalphabeta/CD19-depleted stem cell transplant. The chain has TRBV29-1 and TRBJ2-1; 15 bases are a match to TRBD2. The CDR3 DNA follows: TGCAGCGTTGGACATACCGGGACTAGCGGGGGGCTGGCTTACAATGAGCAGTTCTTC. This translates into CSVGHTGTSGGLAYNEQFF.